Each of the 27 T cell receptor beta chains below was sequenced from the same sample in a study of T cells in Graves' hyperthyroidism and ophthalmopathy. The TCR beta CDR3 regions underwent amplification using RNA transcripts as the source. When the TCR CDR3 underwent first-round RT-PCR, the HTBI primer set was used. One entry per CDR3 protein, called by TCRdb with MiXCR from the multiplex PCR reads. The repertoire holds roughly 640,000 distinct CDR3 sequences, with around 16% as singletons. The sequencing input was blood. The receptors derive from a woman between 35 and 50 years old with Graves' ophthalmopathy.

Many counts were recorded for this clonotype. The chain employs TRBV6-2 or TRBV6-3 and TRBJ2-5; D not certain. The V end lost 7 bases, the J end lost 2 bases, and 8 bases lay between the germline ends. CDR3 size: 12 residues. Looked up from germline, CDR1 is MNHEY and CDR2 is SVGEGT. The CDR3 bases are TGTGCCAGCACGTCCAGTCAAGAGACCCAGTACTTC. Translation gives CASTSSQETQYF.

This chain's CDR3 is CASSVYGANTGELFF. The CDR3 nucleotides are TGTGCCAGCAGCGTATACGGGGCGAACACCGGGGAGCTGTTTTTT. The chain employs TRBV9 and TRBJ2-2, with D perhaps TRBD2 (5 bases). The CDR3 runs to 15 residues. Germline V gives CDR1 SGDLS, CDR2 YYNGEE. The germline V and J ends were trimmed by 1 base and 0 bases, with 7 bases remaining between them.

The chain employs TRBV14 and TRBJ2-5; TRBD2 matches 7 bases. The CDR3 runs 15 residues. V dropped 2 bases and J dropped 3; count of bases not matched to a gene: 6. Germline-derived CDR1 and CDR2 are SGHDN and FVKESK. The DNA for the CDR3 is TGTGCCAGCAGCCAACGAGGGAGGGCCGAAGAGACCCAGTACTTC. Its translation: CASSQRGRAEETQYF.

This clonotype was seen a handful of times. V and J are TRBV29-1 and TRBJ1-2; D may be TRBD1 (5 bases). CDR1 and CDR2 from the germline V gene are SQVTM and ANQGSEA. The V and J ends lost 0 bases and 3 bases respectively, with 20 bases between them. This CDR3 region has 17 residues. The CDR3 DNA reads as TGCAGCGTTGAAGAACCTGGGGGGGGGGGTAGAGACTATGGCTACACCTTC. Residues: CSVEEPGGGGRDYGYTF. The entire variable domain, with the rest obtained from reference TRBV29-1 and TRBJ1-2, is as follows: SAVISQKPSRDICQRGTSLTIQCQVDSQVTMMFWYRQQPGQSLTLIATANQGSEATYESGFVIDKFPISRPNLTFSTLTVSNMSPEDSSIYLCSVEEPGGGGRDYGYTFGSGTRLTVV.

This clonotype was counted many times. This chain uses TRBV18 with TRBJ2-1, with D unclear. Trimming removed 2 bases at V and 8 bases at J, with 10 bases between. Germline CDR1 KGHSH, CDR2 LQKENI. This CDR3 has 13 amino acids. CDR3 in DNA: TGTGCCAGCTCACCAAGAAGGTTGGATGAGCAGTTCTTC. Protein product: CASSPRRLDEQFF.

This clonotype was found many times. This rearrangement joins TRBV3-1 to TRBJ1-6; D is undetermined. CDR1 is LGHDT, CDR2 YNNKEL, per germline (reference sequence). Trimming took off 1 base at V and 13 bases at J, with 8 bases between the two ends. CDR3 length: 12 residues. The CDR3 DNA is TGTGCCAGCAGCCAAGGTGGTAGGCCCCTCCACTTT. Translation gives CASSQGGRPLHF.

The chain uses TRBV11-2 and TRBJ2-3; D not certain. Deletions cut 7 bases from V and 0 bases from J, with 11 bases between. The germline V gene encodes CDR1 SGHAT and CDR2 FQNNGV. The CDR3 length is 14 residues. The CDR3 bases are TGTGCCAGCACTTCCTACACTAGCACAGATACGCAGTATTTT. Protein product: CASTSYTSTDTQYF.

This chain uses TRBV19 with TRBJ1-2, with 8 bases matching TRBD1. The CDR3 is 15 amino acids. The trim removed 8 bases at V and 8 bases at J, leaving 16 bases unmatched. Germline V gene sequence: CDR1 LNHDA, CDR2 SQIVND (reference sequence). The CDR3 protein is CASGRTGTKGTGYTF. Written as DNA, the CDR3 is TGTGCCAGTGGGCGGACAGGGACAAAAGGGACCGGCTACACCTTC.

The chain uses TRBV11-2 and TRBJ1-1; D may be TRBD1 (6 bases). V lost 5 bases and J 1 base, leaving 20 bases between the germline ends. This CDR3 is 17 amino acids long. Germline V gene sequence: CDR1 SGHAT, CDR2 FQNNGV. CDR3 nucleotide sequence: TGTGCCAGCAGCCCAGAGGGGGTGTCCTTGAGGAACACTGAAGCTTTCTTT. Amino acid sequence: CASSPEGVSLRNTEAFF.

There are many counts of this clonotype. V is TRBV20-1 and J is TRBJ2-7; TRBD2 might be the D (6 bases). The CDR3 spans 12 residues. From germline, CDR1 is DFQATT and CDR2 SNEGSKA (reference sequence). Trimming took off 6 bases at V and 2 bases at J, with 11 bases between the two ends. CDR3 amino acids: CSAGTGAYEQYF. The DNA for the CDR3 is TGCAGTGCCGGGACGGGAGCCTACGAGCAGTACTTC.

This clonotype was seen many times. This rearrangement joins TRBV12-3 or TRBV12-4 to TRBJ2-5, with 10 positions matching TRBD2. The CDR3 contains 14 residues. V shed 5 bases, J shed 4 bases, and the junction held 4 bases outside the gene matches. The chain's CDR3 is CASSLPSGGETQYF. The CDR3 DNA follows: TGTGCCAGCAGTCTCCCTAGCGGGGGAGAGACCCAGTACTTC.

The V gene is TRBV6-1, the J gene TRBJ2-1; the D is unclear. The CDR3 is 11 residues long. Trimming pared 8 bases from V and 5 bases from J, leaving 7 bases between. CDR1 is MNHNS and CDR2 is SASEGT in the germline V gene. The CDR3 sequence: CASLWNNEQFF. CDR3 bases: TGTGCCAGCCTCTGGAACAATGAGCAGTTCTTC.

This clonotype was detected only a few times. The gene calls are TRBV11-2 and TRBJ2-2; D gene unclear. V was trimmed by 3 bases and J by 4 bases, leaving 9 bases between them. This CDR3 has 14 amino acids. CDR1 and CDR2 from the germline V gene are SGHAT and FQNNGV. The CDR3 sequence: CASSFSRSTGELFF. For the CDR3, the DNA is TGTGCCAGCAGCTTTAGCCGTTCCACCGGGGAGCTGTTTTTT.

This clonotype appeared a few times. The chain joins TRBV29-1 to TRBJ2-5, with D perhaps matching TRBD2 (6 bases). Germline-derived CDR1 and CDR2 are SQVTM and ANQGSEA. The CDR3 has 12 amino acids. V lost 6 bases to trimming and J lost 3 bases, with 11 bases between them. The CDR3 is CSVREWEETQYF. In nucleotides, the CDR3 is TGCAGCGTCCGGGAGTGGGAAGAGACCCAGTACTTC. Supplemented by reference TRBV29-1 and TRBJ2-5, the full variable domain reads SAVISQKPSRDICQRGTSLTIQCQVDSQVTMMFWYRQQPGQSLTLIATANQGSEATYESGFVIDKFPISRPNLTFSTLTVSNMSPEDSSIYLCSVREWEETQYFGPGTRLLVL.

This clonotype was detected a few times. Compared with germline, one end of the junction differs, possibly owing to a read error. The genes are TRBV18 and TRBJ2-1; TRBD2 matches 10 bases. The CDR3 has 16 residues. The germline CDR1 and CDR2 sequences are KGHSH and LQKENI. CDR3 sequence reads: CASSPASGGGYNGQFF. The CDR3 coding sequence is TGTGCCAGCTCACCAGCGAGCGGGGGGGGGTACAATGGGCAGTTCTTC. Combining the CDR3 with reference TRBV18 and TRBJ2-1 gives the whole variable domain NAGVMQNPRHLVRRRGQEARLRCSPMKGHSHVYWYRQLPEEGLKFMVYLQKENIIDESGMPKERFSAEFPKEGPSILRIQQVVRGDSAAYFCASSPASGGGYNGQFFGPGTRLTVL.

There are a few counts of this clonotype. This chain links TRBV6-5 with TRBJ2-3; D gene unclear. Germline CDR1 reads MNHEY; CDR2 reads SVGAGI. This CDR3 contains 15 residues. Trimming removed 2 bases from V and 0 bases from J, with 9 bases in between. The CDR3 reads CASSYTDGSTDTQYF. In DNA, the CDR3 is TGTGCCAGCAGTTACACGGACGGTAGCACAGATACGCAGTATTTT.

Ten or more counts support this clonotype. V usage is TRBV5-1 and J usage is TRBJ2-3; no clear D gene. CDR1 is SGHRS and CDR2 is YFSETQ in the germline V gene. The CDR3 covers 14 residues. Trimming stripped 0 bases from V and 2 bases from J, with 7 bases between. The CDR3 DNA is TGCGCCAGCAGCTTGGACAGTTTCACAGATACGCAGTATTTT. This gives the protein CASSLDSFTDTQYF.

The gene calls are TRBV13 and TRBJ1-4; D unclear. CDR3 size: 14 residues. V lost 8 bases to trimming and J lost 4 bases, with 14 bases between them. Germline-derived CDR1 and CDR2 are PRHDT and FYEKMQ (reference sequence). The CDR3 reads CASASGSINEKLFF. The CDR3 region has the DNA TGTGCCAGCGCATCAGGCAGTATTAATGAAAAACTGTTTTTT. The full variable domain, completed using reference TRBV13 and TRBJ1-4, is AAGVIQSPRHLIKEKRETATLKCYPIPRHDTVYWYQQGPGQDPQFLISFYEKMQSDKGSIPDRFSAQQFSDYHSELNMSSLELGDSALYFCASASGSINEKLFFGSGTQLSVL.

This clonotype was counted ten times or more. This chain's CDR3 is CASSLMIAGGLYNEQFF. The CDR3 bases are TGCGCCAGCAGCTTGATGATAGCGGGAGGTTTATACAATGAGCAGTTCTTC. The chain recombines TRBV5-1 with TRBJ2-1; 10 bases are a match to TRBD2. The length of the CDR3 is 17 residues. Germline values: CDR1 SGHRS, CDR2 YFSETQ. Trimming took 1 base from V and 4 from J; bases not matched to a gene: 8.

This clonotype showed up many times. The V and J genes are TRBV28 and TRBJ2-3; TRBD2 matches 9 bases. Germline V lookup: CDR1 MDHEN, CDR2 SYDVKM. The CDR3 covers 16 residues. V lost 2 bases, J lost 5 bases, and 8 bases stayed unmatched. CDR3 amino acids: CASSLNAGGQEDTQYF. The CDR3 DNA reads TGTGCCAGCAGTTTAAACGCGGGGGGGCAGGAAGATACGCAGTATTTT.

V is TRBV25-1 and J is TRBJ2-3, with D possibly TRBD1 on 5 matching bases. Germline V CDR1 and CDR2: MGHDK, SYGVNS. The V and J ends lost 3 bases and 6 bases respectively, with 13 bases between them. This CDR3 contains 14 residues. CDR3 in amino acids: CASSDPGQADTQYF. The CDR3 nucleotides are TGTGCCAGCAGTGACCCAGGACAAGCCGATACGCAGTATTTT.

The CDR3 spells CASSQELTGKETQYF. CDR3 in DNA: TGTGCCAGCAGCCAAGAGCTTACAGGAAAAGAGACCCAGTACTTC. The genes are TRBV4-2 and TRBJ2-5; D is perhaps TRBD1 (5 bases). Germline loops: CDR1 LGHNA, CDR2 YNFKEQ. V lost 0 bases and J 3 bases, leaving 11 bases between the germline ends. The CDR3 is 15 amino acids.

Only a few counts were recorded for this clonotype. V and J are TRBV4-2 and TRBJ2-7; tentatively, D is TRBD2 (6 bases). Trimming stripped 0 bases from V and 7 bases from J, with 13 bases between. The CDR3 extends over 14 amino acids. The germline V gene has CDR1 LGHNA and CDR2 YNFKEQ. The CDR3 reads CASSQELAVSEQYF. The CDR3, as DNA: TGTGCCAGCAGCCAAGAACTAGCTGTTAGTGAGCAGTACTTC.

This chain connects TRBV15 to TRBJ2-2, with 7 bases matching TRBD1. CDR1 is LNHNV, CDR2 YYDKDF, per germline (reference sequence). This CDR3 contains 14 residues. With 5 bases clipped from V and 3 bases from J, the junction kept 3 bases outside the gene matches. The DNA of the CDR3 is TGTGCCACCAGCTCAGGGGGAGACACCGGGGAGCTGTTTTTT. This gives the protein CATSSGGDTGELFF.

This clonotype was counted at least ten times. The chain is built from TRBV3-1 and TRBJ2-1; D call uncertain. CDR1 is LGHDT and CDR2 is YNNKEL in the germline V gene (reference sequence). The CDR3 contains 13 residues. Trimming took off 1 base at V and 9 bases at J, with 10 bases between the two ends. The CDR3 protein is CASSQGLPPEQFF. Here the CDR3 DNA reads TGTGCCAGCAGCCAAGGACTGCCCCCTGAGCAGTTCTTC.

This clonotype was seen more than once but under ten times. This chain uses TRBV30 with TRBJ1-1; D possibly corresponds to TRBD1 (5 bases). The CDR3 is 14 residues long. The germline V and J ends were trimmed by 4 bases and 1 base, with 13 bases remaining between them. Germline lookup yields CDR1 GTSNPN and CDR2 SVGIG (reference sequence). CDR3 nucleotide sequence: TGTGCCTGGACCCTGGGGGGAGGGAACACTGAAGCTTTCTTT. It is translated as CAWTLGGGNTEAFF.

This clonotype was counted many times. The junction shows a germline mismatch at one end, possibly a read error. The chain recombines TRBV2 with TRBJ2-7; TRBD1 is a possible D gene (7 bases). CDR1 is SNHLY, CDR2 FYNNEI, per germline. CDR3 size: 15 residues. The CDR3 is CASSQAGGRRYEQYF. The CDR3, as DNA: TGTGCCAGCAGTCAAGCAGGGGGGCGACGGTACGAGCAGTACTTC.